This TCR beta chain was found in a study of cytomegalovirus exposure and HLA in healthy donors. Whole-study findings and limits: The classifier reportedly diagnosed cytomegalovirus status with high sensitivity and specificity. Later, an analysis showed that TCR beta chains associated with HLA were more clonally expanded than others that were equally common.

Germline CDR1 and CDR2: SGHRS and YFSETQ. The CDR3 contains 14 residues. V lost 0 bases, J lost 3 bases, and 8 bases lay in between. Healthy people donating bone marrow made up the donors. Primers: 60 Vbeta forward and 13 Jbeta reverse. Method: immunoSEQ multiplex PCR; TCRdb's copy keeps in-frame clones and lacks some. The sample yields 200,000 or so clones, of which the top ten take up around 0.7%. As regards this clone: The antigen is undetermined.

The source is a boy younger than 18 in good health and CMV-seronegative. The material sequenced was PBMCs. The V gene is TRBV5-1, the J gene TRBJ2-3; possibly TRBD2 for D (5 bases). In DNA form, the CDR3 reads TGCGCCAGCAGCTTGGAACCGGGAACAGATACGCAGTATTTT. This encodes CASSLEPGTDTQYF.